Given below is one T cell receptor beta chain in context. The target antigen is unknown. A read error may be the cause here, since a much bigger clone is one base away. This CDR3 is 13 amino acids long. Germline lookup yields CDR1 SQVTM and CDR2 ANQGSEA. The J segment lost 4 bases and the V segment lost 4 bases, leaving 5 bases of the junction unmatched. This entry is derived from a study of tumor and adjacent non-tumor tissue in lung cancer. Across the whole study: Aged about 30 to 76 years, patients included nine to eleven men and about 5 women with stage I to III disease.

This sample's RNA came from whole unsorted tissue. More than 3 cm separated this lung sample from the edge of the tumor. Chemotherapy-naive patients with new lung cancer underwent thoracic surgery in China, August–late 2014. Study findings and constraints: Compared with tumor, normal lung showed significantly lower TCR diversity.

TCRbeta libraries were built with three rounds of nested PCR, modified from ARM-PCR. Using its own MiXCR run on the multiplex PCR reads, TCRdb lists one record per CDR3 protein. The sample includes roughly 45,000 distinct CDR3 sequences, approximately 61% of them seen just once. The material sequenced was distant non-tumor lung tissue. This receptor was taken from a man aged 50 to 59 with non-small cell lung cancer. The rearrangement uses TRBV29-1 and TRBJ1-2; 8 positions agree with TRBD1. The CDR3: CSVGRQGTYGYTF. The CDR3, as DNA: TGCAGCGTTGGTCGACAGGGGACCTATGGCTACACCTTC.